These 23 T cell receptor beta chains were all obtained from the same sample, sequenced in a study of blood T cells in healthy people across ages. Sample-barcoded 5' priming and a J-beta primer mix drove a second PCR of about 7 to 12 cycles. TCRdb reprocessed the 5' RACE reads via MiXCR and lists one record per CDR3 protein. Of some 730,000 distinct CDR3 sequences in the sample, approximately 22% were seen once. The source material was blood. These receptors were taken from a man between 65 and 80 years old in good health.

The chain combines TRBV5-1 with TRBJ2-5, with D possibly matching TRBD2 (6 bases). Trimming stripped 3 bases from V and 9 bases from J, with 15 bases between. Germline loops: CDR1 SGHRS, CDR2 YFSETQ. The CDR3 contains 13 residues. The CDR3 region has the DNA TGCGCCAGCAGCTCCGGGACGTCGGGGGCCCAGTACTTC. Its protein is CASSSGTSGAQYF.

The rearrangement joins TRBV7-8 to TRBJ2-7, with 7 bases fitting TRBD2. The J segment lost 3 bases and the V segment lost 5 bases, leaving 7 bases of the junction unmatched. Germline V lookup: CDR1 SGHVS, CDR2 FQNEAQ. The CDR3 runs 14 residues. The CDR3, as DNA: TGTGCCAGCAGCCAGACGGCGGGAGTCTACGAGCAGTACGTC. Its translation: CASSQTAGVYEQYV.

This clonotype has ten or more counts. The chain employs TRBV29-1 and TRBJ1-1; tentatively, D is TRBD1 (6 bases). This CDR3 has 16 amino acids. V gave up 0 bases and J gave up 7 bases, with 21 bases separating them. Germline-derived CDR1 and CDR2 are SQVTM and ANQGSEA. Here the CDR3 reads CSVEDAFYKGVVEAFF. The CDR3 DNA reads TGCAGCGTTGAAGATGCATTTTACAAGGGGGTGGTTGAAGCTTTCTTT.

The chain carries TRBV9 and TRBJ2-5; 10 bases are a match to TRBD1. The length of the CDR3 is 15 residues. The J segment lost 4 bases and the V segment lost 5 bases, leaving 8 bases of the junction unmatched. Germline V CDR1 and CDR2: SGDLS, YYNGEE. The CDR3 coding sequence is TGTGCCAGCAGTGGAAGACAGGGGGCAGGAGAGACCCAGTACTTC. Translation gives CASSGRQGAGETQYF. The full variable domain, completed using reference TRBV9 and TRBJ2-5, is DSGVTQTPKHLITATGQRVTLRCSPRSGDLSVYWYQQSLDQGLQFLIQYYNGEERAKGNILERFSAQQFPDLHSELNLSSLELGDSALYFCASSGRQGAGETQYFGPGTRLLVL.

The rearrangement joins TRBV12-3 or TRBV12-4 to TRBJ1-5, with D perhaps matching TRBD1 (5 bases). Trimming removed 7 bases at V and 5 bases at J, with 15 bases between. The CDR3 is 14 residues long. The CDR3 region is CASTPDGGHQPQHF. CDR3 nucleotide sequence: TGTGCCAGCACCCCCGATGGGGGTCATCAGCCCCAGCATTTT.

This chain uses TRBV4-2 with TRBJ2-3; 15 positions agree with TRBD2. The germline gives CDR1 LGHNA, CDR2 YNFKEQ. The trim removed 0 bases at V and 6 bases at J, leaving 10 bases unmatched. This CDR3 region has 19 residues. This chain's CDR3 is CASSQDFYRTSGGADTQYF. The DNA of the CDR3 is TGTGCCAGCAGCCAAGATTTTTATAGGACTAGCGGGGGGGCCGATACGCAGTATTTT.

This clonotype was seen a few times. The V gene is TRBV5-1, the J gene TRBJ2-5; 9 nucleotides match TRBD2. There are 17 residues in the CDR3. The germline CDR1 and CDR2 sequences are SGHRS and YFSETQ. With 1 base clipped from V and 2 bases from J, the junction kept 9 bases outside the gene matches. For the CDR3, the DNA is TGCGCCAGCAGCTTGCTCGGAACTAGCGGGTTACAAGAGACCCAGTACTTC. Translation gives CASSLLGTSGLQETQYF.

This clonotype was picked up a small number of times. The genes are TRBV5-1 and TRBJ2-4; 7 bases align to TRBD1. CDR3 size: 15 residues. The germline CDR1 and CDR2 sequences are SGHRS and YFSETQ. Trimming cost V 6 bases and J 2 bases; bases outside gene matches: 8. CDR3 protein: CASKTAQGSKNIQYF. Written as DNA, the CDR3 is TGCGCCAGCAAAACGGCACAGGGGTCCAAAAACATTCAGTACTTC.

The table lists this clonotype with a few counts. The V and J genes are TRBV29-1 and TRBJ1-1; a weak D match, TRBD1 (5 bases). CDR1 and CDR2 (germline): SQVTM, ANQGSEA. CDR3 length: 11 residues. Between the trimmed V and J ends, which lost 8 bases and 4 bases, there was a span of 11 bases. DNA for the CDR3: TGCAGCATCGGACAAGGCACTGAAGCTTTCTTT. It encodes CSIGQGTEAFF.

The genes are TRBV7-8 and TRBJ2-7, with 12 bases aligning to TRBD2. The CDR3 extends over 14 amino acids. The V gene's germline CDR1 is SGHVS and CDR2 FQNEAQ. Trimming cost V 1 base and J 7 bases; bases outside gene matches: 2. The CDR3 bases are TGTGCCAGCAGCTTAGAGCTAGCGGGAGGGGAGCAGTACGTC. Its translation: CASSLELAGGEQYV.

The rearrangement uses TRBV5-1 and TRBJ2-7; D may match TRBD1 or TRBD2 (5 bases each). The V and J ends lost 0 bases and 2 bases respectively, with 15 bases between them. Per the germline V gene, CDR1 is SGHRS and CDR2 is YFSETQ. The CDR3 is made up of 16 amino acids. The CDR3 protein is CASSLDGRDGTYEQYF. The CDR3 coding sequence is TGCGCCAGCAGCTTGGATGGTCGGGACGGGACCTACGAGCAGTACTTC.

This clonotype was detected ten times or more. Here the CDR3 reads CASSQAYDRFHGYTF. In DNA, the CDR3 is TGTGCCAGCAGCCAAGCCTATGACAGGTTCCATGGCTACACCTTC. This chain joins TRBV14 and TRBJ1-2, with D possibly matching TRBD1 (6 bases). CDR1 and CDR2 from the germline V gene are SGHDN and FVKESK. V was shortened by 1 base and J by 6 bases, with 15 bases between the two germline ends. The CDR3 extends over 15 amino acids.

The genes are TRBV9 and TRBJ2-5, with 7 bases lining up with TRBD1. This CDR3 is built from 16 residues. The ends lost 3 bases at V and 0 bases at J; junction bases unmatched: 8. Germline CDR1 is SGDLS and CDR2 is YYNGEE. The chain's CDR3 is CASSERTGSNQETQYF. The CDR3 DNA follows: TGTGCCAGCAGCGAACGGACAGGATCTAACCAAGAGACCCAGTACTTC.

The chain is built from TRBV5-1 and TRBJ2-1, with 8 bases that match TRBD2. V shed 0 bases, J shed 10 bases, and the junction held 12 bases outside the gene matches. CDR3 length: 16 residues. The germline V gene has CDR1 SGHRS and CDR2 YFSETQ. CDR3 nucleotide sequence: TGCGCCAGCAGCTTGGGGCGGGGGGACTCTTCGGAGGAGCAGTTCTTC. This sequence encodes CASSLGRGDSSEEQFF.

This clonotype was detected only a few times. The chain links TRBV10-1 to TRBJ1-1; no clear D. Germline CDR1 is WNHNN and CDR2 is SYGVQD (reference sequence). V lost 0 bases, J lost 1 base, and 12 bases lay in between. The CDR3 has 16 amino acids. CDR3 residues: CASSESELNGNTEAFF. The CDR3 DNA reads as TGCGCCAGCAGTGAGTCAGAACTAAATGGGAACACTGAAGCTTTCTTT.

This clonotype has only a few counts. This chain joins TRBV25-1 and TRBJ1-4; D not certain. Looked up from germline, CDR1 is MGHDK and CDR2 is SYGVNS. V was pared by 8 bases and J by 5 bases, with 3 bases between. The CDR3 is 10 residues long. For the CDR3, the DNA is TGTGCCAGCCTAAATGAAAAACTGTTTTTT. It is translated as CASLNEKLFF.

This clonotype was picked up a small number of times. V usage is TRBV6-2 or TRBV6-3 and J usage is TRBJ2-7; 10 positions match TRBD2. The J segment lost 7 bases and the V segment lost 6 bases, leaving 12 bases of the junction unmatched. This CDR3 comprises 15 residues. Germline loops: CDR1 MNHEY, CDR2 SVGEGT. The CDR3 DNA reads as TGTGCCAGCAGCACAAGCGGGGGGGCCGGTAATGAGCAGTACTTC. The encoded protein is CASSTSGGAGNEQYF.

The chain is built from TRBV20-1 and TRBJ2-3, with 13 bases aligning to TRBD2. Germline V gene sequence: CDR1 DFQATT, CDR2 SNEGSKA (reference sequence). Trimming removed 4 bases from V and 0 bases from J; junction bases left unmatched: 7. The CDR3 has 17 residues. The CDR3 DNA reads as TGCAGTGCTACAACTAGCGGGGGGGCCATAAGCACAGATACGCAGTATTTT. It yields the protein CSATTSGGAISTDTQYF.

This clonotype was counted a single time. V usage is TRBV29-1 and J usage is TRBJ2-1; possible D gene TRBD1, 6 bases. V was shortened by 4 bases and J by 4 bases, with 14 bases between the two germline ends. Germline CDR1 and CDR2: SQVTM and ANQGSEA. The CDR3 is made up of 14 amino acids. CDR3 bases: TGCAGCGTTGGGGGACAAGGATTTTACAATGAGCAGTTCTTC. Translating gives CSVGGQGFYNEQFF.

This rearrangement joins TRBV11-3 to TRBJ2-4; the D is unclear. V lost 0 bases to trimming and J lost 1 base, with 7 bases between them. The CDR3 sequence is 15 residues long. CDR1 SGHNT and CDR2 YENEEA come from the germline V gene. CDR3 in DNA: TGTGCCAGCAGCTTAGACGGGTTCGCCAAAAACATTCAGTACTTC. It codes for CASSLDGFAKNIQYF.

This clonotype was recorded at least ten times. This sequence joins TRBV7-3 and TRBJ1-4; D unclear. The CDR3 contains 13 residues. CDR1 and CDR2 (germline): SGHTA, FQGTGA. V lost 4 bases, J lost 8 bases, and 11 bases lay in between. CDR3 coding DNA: TGTGCCAGCAGCTCGCTCAGTGGAGAAAAACTGTTTTTT. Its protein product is CASSSLSGEKLFF.

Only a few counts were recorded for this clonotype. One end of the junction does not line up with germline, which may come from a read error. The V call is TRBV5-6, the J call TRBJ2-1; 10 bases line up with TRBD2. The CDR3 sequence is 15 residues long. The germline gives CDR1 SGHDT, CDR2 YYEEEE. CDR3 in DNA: TGTGCCAGCAGCCCCCCGGGACTAGCGTACAATGAGCAGTCCTTC. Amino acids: CASSPPGLAYNEQSF.

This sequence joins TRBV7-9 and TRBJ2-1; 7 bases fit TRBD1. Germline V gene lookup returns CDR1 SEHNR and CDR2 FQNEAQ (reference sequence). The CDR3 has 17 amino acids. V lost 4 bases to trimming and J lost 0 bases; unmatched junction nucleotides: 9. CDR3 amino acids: CASSSRSTGSSYNEQFF. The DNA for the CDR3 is TGTGCCAGCAGCTCCCGTTCGACAGGGAGCTCCTACAATGAGCAGTTCTTC.